This paragraph covers one T cell receptor (beta chain) sequence. In its sample, this clonotype was seen many times. Its antigen has not been determined. No base quality values were provided; no much bigger clone lies one nucleotide off. cDNA synthesis used template-switch 5'RACE with a primer carrying a 10-nucleotide random unique molecular identifier tagging each TCR transcript. Every sequencing run covered 15-18 subjects and yielded more than 160 million TCR-beta sequences. The RNeasy kit was used to extract total RNA. The KAPA Real-time Library Amplification kit was used to amplify TCR-beta VDJ regions with primers targeting the TCR constant region and the 5'RACE anchor. A first PCR added sample indexes and Illumina adaptors, after which a second PCR increased the library yield. The roughly 650 bp TCR product was size-selected on a 2% E-gel SizeSelection system after Ampure bead purification. Before pooling, library quality was assessed on a Bioanalyzer, concentration was determined with Qubit, and library quantification was performed with the Kapa Library Quantification kit. Paired-end 2 x 150 bp sequencing of the libraries was performed on an Illumina HiSeq 2500. To increase sequence diversity, about 25-31% phiX was spiked into each library pool. Regarding the original processing steps: Quality-filtered reads were processed with the UMI-based MiGEC pipeline, which removed over 85% of raw TCR sequences during error correction. VDJ genes were aligned to IMGT germline references, and each clonotype was defined by a unique CDR3 amino acid sequence together with V-J genes. Clonal expansion, Shannon diversity and CDR3 relatedness were evaluated with VDJtools (CalcPairwiseDistances, ClusterSamples), while phylogenetic trees were built in CLCbio workbench. A clone was classed as expanded if it had 8 or more unique UMIs, a cutoff based on coefficient-of-variation modelling across technical triplicates. TCRdb reprocessed the public reads (quality trimming at Q25 with fastp, clone calling with MiXCR) and kept in-frame beta chains. Rows merge per CDR3 protein into single entries with the most common DNA and genes. These V and J calls are TCRdb output, not the study's own analysis. The sample table lists over 13,000 distinct CDR3 sequences, roughly 7% of them with a count of one. The ten largest clones capture around a quarter of the sample.

The healthy controls were volunteers from blood banks in Maryland, USA. Sorted-subset TCR libraries were prepared from about a million sorted CD4+ or CD8+ T cells. Peripheral blood underwent Ficoll-Hypaque density gradient centrifugation to isolate PBMCs, which were then cryopreserved in liquid nitrogen. The study also sequenced paired sorted CD4+ and CD8+ subsets from healthy controls, HAM/TSP patients and MS patients. These data come from a study of neurological immune-mediated disorders (dated 2019 in TCRdb). Looking at the study overall: Peripheral blood TCR-beta repertoires from HTLV-I-associated myelopathy (HAM/TSP) patients, multiple sclerosis patients and healthy controls were compared by UMI-based sequencing. Longitudinal samples, technical triplicates and paired sorted CD4+ and CD8+ T-cell subsets, alongside PBMC samples, were included among the approximately 110 TCR-beta libraries. The cohort included some 66 subjects: around 15 with HAM/TSP, around 34 with multiple sclerosis, and 20 or so healthy controls.

What the work shows at the level of the full study, not this receptor alone: The highest TCR clonal expansion was observed in HAM/TSP patients, whereas the lowest was observed in MS patients, even when compared with healthy controls. Across subjects, expanded clones never shared an identical CDR3 amino acid sequence, which suggests that the TCR-beta repertoires in every group were private.

Sequences DFQATT (CDR1) and SNEGSKA (CDR2) are obtained from the germline V gene (reference sequence). V ends up 6 bases short and J 7 bases short, with an unmatched junction base count of 10. Spanning cysteine to phenylalanine, the CDR3 consists of 14 amino acids. Only CDR3 DNA remains: 42 bases, in frame from the first base. The clonotype was recovered from a woman in her forties in good health. Sequencing used CD8+ T cells from blood. Rearrangement joined TRBV20-1 to TRBJ2-2; TRBD2 matches 8 bases in the middle. The CDR3: CSADGLANHGELFF. The DNA reads as follows: TGCAGTGCGGACGGACTAGCCAACCACGGGGAGCTGTTTTTT.